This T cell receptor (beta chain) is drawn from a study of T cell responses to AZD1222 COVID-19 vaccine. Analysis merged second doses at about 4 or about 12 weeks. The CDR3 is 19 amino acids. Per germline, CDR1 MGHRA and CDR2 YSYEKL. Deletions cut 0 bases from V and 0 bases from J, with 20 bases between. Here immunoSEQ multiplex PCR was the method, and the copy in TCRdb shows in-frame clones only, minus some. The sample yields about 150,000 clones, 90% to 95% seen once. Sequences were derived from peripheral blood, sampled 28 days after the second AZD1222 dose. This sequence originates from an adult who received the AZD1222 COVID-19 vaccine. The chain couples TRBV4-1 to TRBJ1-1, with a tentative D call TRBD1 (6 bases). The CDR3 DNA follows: TGCGCCAGCAGCCAAGATTTGGGCAGGGGCGTAATCATGAACACTGAAGCTTTCTTT. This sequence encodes CASSQDLGRGVIMNTEAFF.